The 29 T cell receptor beta chains below all came from one sample that was sequenced in a study of T-cell reconstitution after alpha-beta-depleted transplantation in children. Preparation of the TCRbeta library involved a method that used unique molecular identifiers. TCRdb fed the PCR reads into MiXCR, producing one record per CDR3 protein. The table lists 300,000 or so distinct CDR3 sequences, over 20% of them singletons. Here the sequenced sample was PBMCs, mostly from graft donor cells, taken 180 days after TCRalphabeta/CD19-depleted stem cell transplant. Receptors were obtained from a male patient between 10 and 17 years old who had a stem cell transplant for acute lymphoblastic leukemia, so the T cells may come from the graft donor.

In its sample, this clonotype was seen a few times. The chain links TRBV4-2 to TRBJ2-1; 13 bases fit TRBD2. After removal of 6 bases from V and 5 bases from J, the junction contained 7 bases not matched to a gene. Germline V CDR1 and CDR2: LGHNA, YNFKEQ. The CDR3 is made up of 16 amino acids. This CDR3 reads CASRSPLAGGDNEQFF. DNA of the CDR3: TGTGCCAGCAGGTCCCCACTAGCGGGAGGGGACAATGAGCAGTTCTTC.

This clonotype came up a few times. In DNA form, the CDR3 reads TGCAGCGTGTTTTCGAGACGGACCCGCGGCAGGCGTGACGAGCAGTACTTC. Residues: CSVFSRRTRGRRDEQYF. This rearrangement joins TRBV29-1 to TRBJ2-7; D is undetermined. Germline V CDR1 and CDR2: SQVTM, ANQGSEA. V was clipped by 6 bases and J by 5 bases, with 29 bases between them. The CDR3 length is 17 residues.

The J gene is TRBJ1-1, the V gene TRBV12-3 or TRBV12-4; 9 bases match TRBD1. CDR3 length equals 15 residues. V trimming: 5 bases; J trimming: 3 bases; junction bases outside the gene matches: 7. Here the CDR3 DNA reads TGTGCCAGCAGTACGACAGGGGGGGCCTACACTGAAGCTTTCTTT. This encodes CASSTTGGAYTEAFF.

Ten or more counts support this clonotype. The chain carries TRBV7-2 and TRBJ1-3, with D hard to call. Germline lookup yields CDR1 SGHTA and CDR2 FQGNSA. V was clipped by 3 bases and J by 2 bases, with 8 bases between them. The length of the CDR3 is 14 residues. DNA of the CDR3: TGTGCCAGCAGCTTGGGCACAGCTGGAAACACCATATATTTT. Protein sequence: CASSLGTAGNTIYF.

This chain connects TRBV6-2 or TRBV6-3 to TRBJ2-3, with TRBD2 matching over 9 bases. CDR1 is MNHEY and CDR2 is SVGEGT in the germline V gene. The CDR3 loop spans 15 amino acids. V lost 5 bases and J lost 2; bases outside the gene matches: 5. CDR3 loop: CASSIAGAVTDTQYF. The CDR3 nucleotides read TGTGCCAGCAGTATAGCGGGAGCAGTCACAGATACGCAGTATTTT.

This clonotype was seen only a few times. The chain uses TRBV6-5 and TRBJ2-7; no reliable D call. Trimming left V 2 bases short and J 3 bases short, with 14 bases between. This CDR3 is built from 15 residues. Per the germline V gene, CDR1 is MNHEY and CDR2 is SVGAGI. The CDR3: CASSYSALSFYEQYF. CDR3 bases: TGTGCCAGCAGTTACAGCGCCCTATCCTTCTACGAGCAGTACTTC.

This chain uses TRBV2 with TRBJ2-3; D uncertain. Germline V CDR1 and CDR2: SNHLY, FYNNEI. The CDR3 totals 14 residues. V was clipped by 4 bases and J by 4 bases, with 12 bases between them. CDR3 nucleotide sequence: TGTGCCAGCAGTGCTAGACGGAGATCAGATACGCAGTATTTT. This sequence encodes CASSARRRSDTQYF.

This chain links TRBV12-3 or TRBV12-4 with TRBJ2-5, with a possible D match to TRBD2 (6 bases). Trimming took 5 bases from V and 5 from J, leaving 12 bases between them. The CDR3 sequence is 13 residues long. CDR3 protein: CASSLTSLETQYF. The CDR3 region has the DNA TGTGCCAGCAGTCTAACTAGCTTGGAGACCCAGTACTTC.

This sequence joins TRBV2 and TRBJ1-2; the D is unclear. With 3 bases removed from V and 4 bases from J, the gap between germline ends came to 12 bases. The CDR3 sequence is 14 residues long. Per germline, CDR1 SNHLY and CDR2 FYNNEI. Here the CDR3 DNA reads TGTGCCAGCAGTGAGAGGTGGACTTTCTATGGCTACACCTTC. Translating gives CASSERWTFYGYTF.

The rearrangement links TRBV18 to TRBJ2-7; 7 bases are shared with TRBD1. The germline CDR1 and CDR2 sequences are KGHSH and LQKENI. V shed 6 bases, J shed 1 base, and the junction held 9 bases outside the gene matches. This CDR3 has 15 residues. This CDR3 reads CASSNSPGQSYEQYF. In DNA form, the CDR3 reads TGTGCCAGCTCGAACTCGCCGGGACAGTCCTACGAGCAGTACTTC.

This clonotype has just one count. The chain couples TRBV20-1 to TRBJ1-1; possibly TRBD1 for D (6 bases). Germline lookup yields CDR1 DFQATT and CDR2 SNEGSKA (reference sequence). The CDR3 is 13 residues long. Trimming cost V 3 bases and J 5 bases, with 13 bases left between them. CDR3 sequence (DNA): TGCAGTGCTAGGGGGGGCCTCTATACTGAAGCTTTCTTT. Translation gives CSARGGLYTEAFF.

The chain combines TRBV5-1 with TRBJ2-1; 11 bases agree with TRBD2. V was clipped by 1 base and J by 8 bases; unmatched bases: 5. This CDR3 spans 15 amino acids. From germline, CDR1 is SGHRS and CDR2 YFSETQ. CDR3 loop: CASSLLPGLADEQFF. The CDR3 DNA reads TGCGCCAGCAGCTTGCTTCCGGGACTAGCGGATGAGCAGTTCTTC.

This clonotype was detected once. The chain recombines TRBV7-9 with TRBJ2-3; 7 nucleotides agree with TRBD1. CDR3 length: 12 amino acids. The V and J ends lost 11 bases and 2 bases, in that order; junction bases with no gene match: 4. CDR1 SEHNR and CDR2 FQNEAQ come from the germline V gene (reference sequence). Written as DNA, the CDR3 is TGTGCCCCCGGGACAGACACAGATACGCAGTATTTT. Protein: CAPGTDTDTQYF.

J is TRBJ2-7 and V is TRBV18, with D uncertain. CDR3 length: 14 residues. Germline V gives CDR1 KGHSH, CDR2 LQKENI. V gave up 2 bases and J gave up 2 bases, with 10 bases separating them. The CDR3 region has the DNA TGTGCCAGCTCACCATTAGGTGGGACCTACGAGCAGTACTTC. Its protein is CASSPLGGTYEQYF.

This clonotype was recorded a few times. The rearrangement joins TRBV4-1 to TRBJ1-4; TRBD1 is a possible D gene (6 bases). CDR1 MGHRA and CDR2 YSYEKL come from the germline V gene. V was shortened by 3 bases and J by 8 bases, with 10 bases between the two germline ends. This CDR3 contains 13 residues. CDR3 DNA sequence: TGCGCCAGCAGCCACGGAGACAGGGAAAAACTGTTTTTT. It is translated as CASSHGDREKLFF.

This chain uses TRBV9 with TRBJ1-2; no reliable D call. CDR3 size: 13 residues. Germline V lookup: CDR1 SGDLS, CDR2 YYNGEE. V lost 2 bases and J lost 4, with 9 bases in between. The CDR3 DNA reads as TGTGCCAGCAGCGTCAGCGGGGTCTATGGCTACACCTTC. The encoded protein is CASSVSGVYGYTF.

This chain connects TRBV7-9 to TRBJ2-5; D may be TRBD1 (6 bases). V was shortened by 5 bases and J by 1 base, with 11 bases between the two germline ends. CDR1 is SEHNR and CDR2 is FQNEAQ in the germline V gene (reference sequence). The CDR3 runs to 14 residues. CDR3 coding DNA: TGTGCCAGCAGCCCCCGGGACACCCAAGAGACCCAGTACTTC. Translation: CASSPRDTQETQYF.

This clonotype turned up a few times. This chain connects TRBV2 to TRBJ2-7; D is ambiguous. With 6 bases removed from V and 0 bases from J, the gap between germline ends came to 12 bases. Germline V CDR1 and CDR2: SNHLY, FYNNEI. This CDR3 is built from 14 residues. This CDR3 is CASRSRPLSYEQYF. In DNA, the CDR3 is TGTGCCAGCAGATCCAGGCCTCTCTCCTACGAGCAGTACTTC.

The V and J genes are TRBV2 and TRBJ1-1; D ambiguous. V was cut by 6 bases and J by 5 bases, with 10 bases left in between. This CDR3 spans 12 amino acids. Germline CDR1 is SNHLY and CDR2 is FYNNEI. CDR3 residues: CASRVPETEAFF. CDR3 coding DNA: TGTGCCAGCAGGGTGCCAGAAACTGAAGCTTTCTTT. Supplemented by reference TRBV2 and TRBJ1-1, the full variable domain reads EPEVTQTPSHQVTQMGQEVILRCVPISNHLYFYWYRQILGQKVEFLVSFYNNEISEKSEIFDDQFSVERPDGSNFTLKIRSTKLEDSAMYFCASRVPETEAFFGQGTRLTVV.

This clonotype was seen more than once but under ten times. The V and J genes are TRBV6-5 and TRBJ1-3; D gene uncertain. The CDR3 has 14 residues. V lost 2 bases and J 0 bases, leaving 5 bases between the germline ends. CDR1 and CDR2 from the germline V gene are MNHEY and SVGAGI. This chain's CDR3 is CASSYRHSGNTIYF. CDR3 nucleotides: TGTGCCAGCAGTTACCGACACTCTGGAAACACCATATATTTT.

CDR3 amino acids: CATQLQYNEQFF. The DNA of the CDR3 is TGTGCCACCCAATTGCAATACAATGAGCAGTTCTTC. The chain carries TRBV7-9 and TRBJ2-1, with no clear D. Between the trimmed V and J ends, which lost 10 bases and 4 bases, there was a span of 11 bases. CDR1 SEHNR and CDR2 FQNEAQ come from the germline V gene (reference sequence). The CDR3 runs 12 residues.

The rearrangement links TRBV4-2 to TRBJ2-2; 10 bases are shared with TRBD2. The CDR3 totals 19 residues. Looked up from germline, CDR1 is LGHNA and CDR2 is YNFKEQ. Trimming at V came to 1 base and at J to 1 base, leaving 9 bases not matched to a gene. This CDR3 is CASSQAQIAGGKNTGELFF. The DNA for the CDR3 is TGTGCCAGCAGCCAAGCTCAAATAGCGGGAGGAAAGAACACCGGGGAGCTGTTTTTT.

This clonotype has a handful of counts. V gene TRBV5-1 combines with J gene TRBJ2-7, with D possibly matching TRBD1 (5 bases). V was cut by 2 bases and J by 6 bases, with 18 bases left in between. The germline V gene encodes CDR1 SGHRS and CDR2 YFSETQ. This CDR3 is 15 amino acids long. The CDR3 sequence is CASSLLGFRVREQYF. CDR3 in DNA: TGCGCCAGCAGCTTACTGGGCTTCAGGGTGCGCGAGCAGTACTTC.

V usage is TRBV20-1 and J usage is TRBJ1-4, with TRBD1 matching 9 bases. The CDR3 consists of 18 residues. V was pared by 5 bases and J by 1 base, with 14 bases of the junction left unmatched. Germline CDR1 is DFQATT and CDR2 is SNEGSKA (reference sequence). CDR3 coding DNA: TGCAGTGCTGGGGGACAGGGAACCTTTGTTGAAACTAATGAAAAACTGTTTTTT. This codes for CSAGGQGTFVETNEKLFF.

This sequence joins TRBV3-1 and TRBJ2-6; D possibly corresponds to TRBD1 (5 bases). The V gene's germline CDR1 is LGHDT and CDR2 YNNKEL (reference sequence). Trimming stripped 5 bases from V and 3 bases from J, with 17 bases between. The CDR3 consists of 17 residues. In nucleotides, the CDR3 is TGTGCCAGCAGCTCCCTGTGGGGCGAAAGTGGGGCCAACGTCCTGACTTTC. Protein: CASSSLWGESGANVLTF. The full variable domain, in which reference TRBV3-1 and TRBJ2-6 provide the parts outside the CDR3, is DTAVSQTPKYLVTQMGNDKSIKCEQNLGHDTMYWYKQDSKKFLKIMFSYNNKELIINETVPNRFSPKSPDKAHLNLHINSLELGDSAVYFCASSSLWGESGANVLTFGAGSRLTVL.

Comments on this clonotype: The conserved phenylalanine or tryptophan normally closing the CDR3 is absent here, so this likely arose from a read error. This chain uses TRBV9 with TRBJ2-2; 7 bases map to TRBD2. The CDR3 length is 18 residues. V gave up 0 bases and J gave up 3 bases; unmatched junction bases: 11. From germline, CDR1 is SGDLS and CDR2 YYNGEE. In DNA, the CDR3 is TGTGCCAGCAGCGTAGAGGGCGGGAGTGGATTGGACACCGGGGAGCTGTTTCTT. It encodes CASSVEGGSGLDTGELFL.

In the case of this clonotype: Compared with germline, one end of the junction differs, possibly owing to a read error. The chain carries TRBV6-5 and TRBJ2-7, with TRBD1 matching 8 bases. The CDR3 has 13 residues. Germline V gene lookup returns CDR1 MNHEY and CDR2 SVGAGI. This CDR3 reads CASSYSRQDREHF. The DNA for the CDR3 is TGTGCCAGCAGTTACTCTAGGCAGGACAGGGAGCACTTC.

This clonotype showed up just a few times. The chain joins TRBV12-3 or TRBV12-4 to TRBJ1-6, with TRBD1 matching 9 bases. V was clipped by 6 bases and J by 7 bases; unmatched bases: 4. This CDR3 has 14 residues. The CDR3 nucleotides are TGTGCCAGCAGCGACAGGGGGAGGAATTCACCCCTCCACTTT. Protein sequence: CASSDRGRNSPLHF.

This clonotype turned up a few times. V and J are TRBV7-2 and TRBJ2-2; 12 nucleotides align to TRBD2. Trimming removed 4 bases from V and 7 bases from J; junction bases left unmatched: 7. CDR3 length: 16 residues. The germline gives CDR1 SGHTA, CDR2 FQGNSA. The CDR3 loop is CASSSNRLAGVGELFF. CDR3 in DNA: TGTGCCAGCAGCTCTAACCGACTAGCGGGAGTCGGGGAGCTGTTTTTT.